Each of the 23 T cell receptor beta chains below was sequenced from the same sample in a study of blood T cell repertoires in COVID-19. Clones were read by immunoSEQ multiplex PCR, and TCRdb kept only the in-frame ones, dropping some. The sample comprises approximately 150,000 clones, roughly 80% of which are singletons, and 3.5% to 4% rests with the top ten. Sequencing was performed on peripheral blood. These receptor sequences come from a man between 65 and 85 years old who had recovered from COVID-19.

The chain employs TRBV7-2 and TRBJ2-7, with 8 bases identical to TRBD2. Trimming at V came to 6 bases and at J to 1 base, leaving 11 bases not matched to a gene. The germline CDR1 and CDR2 sequences are SGHTA and FQGNSA. The CDR3 runs to 16 residues. The CDR3 DNA follows: TGTGCCAGCAGTCGTATCCACAGCGGGAGATCCTACGAGCAGTACTTC. It encodes CASSRIHSGRSYEQYF.

DNA of the CDR3: TGCAGCGTAGACGGGAGTAAAAGTTCCTACAATGAGCAGTTCTTC. Protein sequence: CSVDGSKSSYNEQFF. J is TRBJ2-1 and V is TRBV29-1; weak D call: TRBD2 (6 bases). The germline CDR1 and CDR2 sequences are SQVTM and ANQGSEA. Trimming removed 6 bases at V and 1 base at J, with 16 bases between. The CDR3 length is 15 residues.

The chain is built from TRBV27 and TRBJ2-1; 12 positions match TRBD1. After removal of 8 bases from V and 8 bases from J, the junction contained 7 bases not matched to a gene. The germline V gene has CDR1 MNHEY and CDR2 SMNVEV (reference sequence). The CDR3 contains 14 residues. The CDR3 spells CASSGTGGGHEQFF. DNA of the CDR3: TGTGCCAGCTCCGGGACAGGGGGCGGCCATGAGCAGTTCTTC.

This clone was found a few times. The sample holds other DNA sequences that translate to the same CDR3. The J gene is TRBJ1-5, the V gene TRBV27; D is unclear. This CDR3 has 14 amino acids. V was clipped by 2 bases and J by 2 bases, with 7 bases between them. The germline V gene has CDR1 MNHEY and CDR2 SMNVEV (reference sequence). CDR3 in DNA: TGTGCCAGCAGTTTAGAACGGGGCAATCAGCCCCAGCATTTT. Its protein is CASSLERGNQPQHF.

J is TRBJ2-1 and V is TRBV5-6, with D perhaps TRBD2 (5 bases). Germline loops: CDR1 SGHDT, CDR2 YYEEEE. The CDR3 is 14 amino acids. The germline V and J ends were trimmed by 8 bases and 7 bases, with 19 bases remaining between them. CDR3 loop: CASKRGWGHNEQFF. Here the CDR3 DNA reads TGTGCCAGTAAAAGAGGGTGGGGTCATAATGAGCAGTTCTTC.

This clone was seen once. This chain links TRBV5-5 with TRBJ2-7; 7 nucleotides line up with TRBD1. CDR1 and CDR2 (germline): SGHKS, YYEKEE (reference sequence). V dropped 0 bases and J dropped 3; count of bases not matched to a gene: 3. This CDR3 comprises 14 residues. The CDR3 loop is CASSLAGDSYEQYF. For the CDR3, the DNA is TGTGCCAGCAGCTTGGCCGGGGACAGCTACGAGCAGTACTTC. The full variable domain, its missing parts supplied by reference TRBV5-5 and TRBJ2-7, is DAGVTQSPTHLIKTRGQQVTLRCSPISGHKSVSWYQQVLGQGPQFIFQYYEKEERGRGNFPDRFSARQFPNYSSELNVNALLLGDSALYLCASSLAGDSYEQYFGPGTRLTVT.

The V and J genes are TRBV7-2 and TRBJ2-5; possibly TRBD1 for D (5 bases). The V end lost 2 bases, the J end lost 1 base, and 11 bases lay between the germline ends. CDR3 size: 15 residues. Germline CDR1 reads SGHTA; CDR2 reads FQGNSA. The DNA of the CDR3 is TGTGCCAGCAGCTTAAGGGGTAGGGTCCAAGAGACCCAGTACTTC. Translating gives CASSLRGRVQETQYF. The full variable domain, rest sourced from reference TRBV7-2 and TRBJ2-5, is GAGVSQSPSNKVTEKGKDVELRCDPISGHTALYWYRQSLGQGLEFLIYFQGNSAPDKSGLPSDRFSAERTGGSVSTLTIQRTQQEDSAVYLCASSLRGRVQETQYFGPGTRLLVL.

There are a few counts of this clone. The chain uses TRBV7-9 and TRBJ1-1; no firm D call. Per germline, CDR1 SEHNR and CDR2 FQNEAQ (reference sequence). This CDR3 has 12 residues. The V gene lost 9 bases and the J gene lost 7 bases, with 15 bases spanning the gap. This CDR3 reads CASGGGALEAFF. The CDR3 region has the DNA TGTGCCAGTGGAGGAGGCGCCCTTGAAGCTTTCTTT.

The chain employs TRBV7-8 and TRBJ2-1; 11 bases agree with TRBD2. There are 16 residues in the CDR3. Germline V gene lookup returns CDR1 SGHVS and CDR2 FQNEAQ. V was pared by 6 bases and J by 7 bases, with 11 bases of the junction left unmatched. In DNA form, the CDR3 reads TGTGCCAGCAGGCGAACACTAGCGGGAGTGGGAAATGAGCAGTTCTTC. This gives the protein CASRRTLAGVGNEQFF.

The genes are TRBV7-2 and TRBJ1-2, with no clear D. V gave up 2 bases and J gave up 4 bases, with 5 bases separating them. The germline CDR1 and CDR2 sequences are SGHTA and FQGNSA. This CDR3 contains 12 residues. The CDR3: CASSLTSYGYTF. The CDR3, as DNA: TGTGCCAGCAGCTTAACTAGCTATGGCTACACCTTC.

This chain uses TRBV7-2 with TRBJ2-2; no clear D. Germline V gene sequence: CDR1 SGHTA, CDR2 FQGNSA. V dropped 5 bases and J dropped 4 bases, with 11 bases sitting between them. This CDR3 has 14 residues. CDR3 DNA sequence: TGTGCCAGCAGCCCCTACCAGGCCACCGGGGAGCTGTTTTTT. Translated, it gives CASSPYQATGELFF.

In nucleotides, the CDR3 is TGTGCCAGCAGGACTAGCGGGAACCTACAAGAGACCCAGTACTTC. This translates into CASRTSGNLQETQYF. The chain links TRBV2 to TRBJ2-5; 11 nucleotides match TRBD2. The germline gives CDR1 SNHLY, CDR2 FYNNEI. The CDR3 consists of 15 residues. V lost 6 bases, J lost 2 bases, and 5 bases stayed unmatched.

The chain carries TRBV7-3 and TRBJ2-7; perhaps TRBD1 as D (5 bases). The germline CDR1 and CDR2 sequences are SGHTA and FQGTGA. There are 11 residues in the CDR3. V lost 8 bases, J lost 3 bases, and 8 bases lay in between. CDR3 loop: CASPDSYEQYF. CDR3 bases: TGTGCCAGCCCCGACAGCTACGAGCAGTACTTC.

V is TRBV7-2 and J is TRBJ2-3; D gene uncertain. The CDR3 extends over 15 amino acids. Germline lookup yields CDR1 SGHTA and CDR2 FQGNSA. V was shortened by 2 bases and J by 0 bases, with 9 bases between the two germline ends. In nucleotides, the CDR3 is TGTGCCAGCAGCTTAAACTATCTTAGCACAGATACGCAGTATTTT. Encoded protein: CASSLNYLSTDTQYF. The whole variable domain, filled in from reference TRBV7-2 and TRBJ2-3, reads GAGVSQSPSNKVTEKGKDVELRCDPISGHTALYWYRQSLGQGLEFLIYFQGNSAPDKSGLPSDRFSAERTGGSVSTLTIQRTQQEDSAVYLCASSLNYLSTDTQYFGPGTRLTVL.

This sequence joins TRBV6-5 and TRBJ1-3; possibly TRBD1 for D (5 bases). Trimming took 6 bases from V and 0 from J, leaving 15 bases between them. In germline, CDR1 is MNHEY, CDR2 SVGAGI. This CDR3 has 16 amino acids. The CDR3 spells CASSYGARSSGNTIYF. The CDR3 DNA reads as TGTGCCAGCAGCTACGGGGCTCGGAGCTCTGGAAACACCATATATTTT.

The chain combines TRBV19 with TRBJ2-7; 14 positions match TRBD2. Germline values: CDR1 LNHDA, CDR2 SQIVND (reference sequence). The CDR3 contains 16 residues. The ends lost 5 bases at V and 3 bases at J; junction bases unmatched: 6. CDR3 DNA sequence: TGTGCCAGTAGTGGGGGACTAGCGGGAGTGGACTACGAGCAGTACTTC. It specifies CASSGGLAGVDYEQYF.

The V gene is TRBV18, the J gene TRBJ1-2; 7 bases are a match to TRBD1. Germline V CDR1 and CDR2: KGHSH, LQKENI. The CDR3 has 16 residues. Germline trimming cut 2 bases from V and 0 bases from J; bases unmatched to any gene: 6. The CDR3 protein is CASSPSLTGSNYGYTF. CDR3 nucleotide sequence: TGTGCCAGCTCACCAAGTTTGACAGGGTCTAACTATGGCTACACCTTC.

The chain joins TRBV12-3 or TRBV12-4 to TRBJ2-7; tentative D call: TRBD2 (5 bases). This CDR3 comprises 11 residues. Trimming shortened V by 8 bases and J by 6 bases, and 11 bases separated the two germline ends. The CDR3 region has the DNA TGTGCCAGCCGGGGTGGCCCCGAGCAGTACTTC. It translates to CASRGGPEQYF.

This chain uses TRBV27 with TRBJ2-2; 9 nucleotides match TRBD1. Trimming took 3 bases from V and 5 from J; bases not matched to a gene: 4. The CDR3 totals 15 residues. In germline, CDR1 is MNHEY, CDR2 SMNVEV (reference sequence). The CDR3 bases are TGTGCCAGCAGTTTCCGGACAGGGGCTACCGGGGAGCTGTTTTTT. Residues: CASSFRTGATGELFF.

Written as DNA, the CDR3 is TGTGCCAGCAGCTTAGTTGGCGGGAGGGCCGGCGAGCAGTACTTC. Protein: CASSLVGGRAGEQYF. V is TRBV7-9 and J is TRBJ2-7; 9 bases line up with TRBD2. From germline, CDR1 is SEHNR and CDR2 FQNEAQ (reference sequence). The CDR3 is 15 amino acids. Losses at the gene ends were 1 base for V and 6 bases for J; bases not matched to a gene: 7.

In DNA form, the CDR3 reads TGTGCCAGCAGCTTGGCCAGGGGCTCACCCCTCCACTTT. Its translation is CASSLARGSPLHF. The chain uses TRBV5-6 and TRBJ1-6; D might be TRBD1 (6 bases). CDR3 size: 13 residues. The germline gives CDR1 SGHDT, CDR2 YYEEEE. V lost 0 bases and J lost 10, with 8 bases in between. Using reference TRBV5-6 and TRBJ1-6 for the parts outside the CDR3, the full variable domain is DAGVTQSPTHLIKTRGQQVTLRCSPKSGHDTVSWYQQALGQGPQFIFQYYEEEERQRGNFPDRFSGHQFPNYSSELNVNALLLGDSALYLCASSLARGSPLHFGNGTRLTVT.

This clone came up many times. The rearrangement links TRBV27 to TRBJ1-2; 7 positions agree with TRBD1. The V and J ends lost 3 bases and 3 bases, in that order; junction bases with no gene match: 4. This CDR3 spans 14 amino acids. Germline values: CDR1 MNHEY, CDR2 SMNVEV (reference sequence). CDR3 protein: CASSFLQGDYGYTF. CDR3 DNA: TGTGCCAGCAGTTTTCTTCAGGGGGACTATGGCTACACCTTC.

This chain uses TRBV5-1 with TRBJ2-2; tentative D call: TRBD1 (6 bases). This CDR3 has 16 residues. Trimming stripped 0 bases from V and 5 bases from J, with 14 bases between. From germline, CDR1 is SGHRS and CDR2 YFSETQ. The CDR3 loop reads CASSLGQALGTGELFF. For the CDR3, the DNA is TGCGCCAGCAGCTTGGGACAGGCCCTGGGGACCGGGGAGCTGTTTTTT.